This T cell receptor beta chain was identified in a study of blood T cell repertoires in COVID-19. Across the study: The analysed material was cDNA or gDNA that came from T cells, B-cell-depleted T cells, or PBMCs.

During active infection, Seattle patients enrolled and were then monitored through disease. In germline, CDR1 is PRHDT, CDR2 FYEKMQ (reference sequence). V shed 0 bases, J shed 2 bases, and the junction held 5 bases outside the gene matches. This CDR3 region has 16 residues. In the original processing: Cell counts per sample came from amplifying reference gene primers. The method was immunoSEQ multiplex PCR; TCRdb's version includes in-frame clones alone and lacks a portion of them. V, J and clone size derive from that table, while D and trimming were established from the DNA sequence. Among about 160,000 clones listed, approximately 95% were seen once.

The chain recombines TRBV13 with TRBJ1-2, with TRBD1 matching over 8 bases. The sample taken for sequencing was peripheral blood. This TCR came from a woman aged 55 to 70 with COVID-19, enrolled during active disease. The CDR3 spells CASSLGTGEYNYGYTF. CDR3 bases: TGTGCCAGCAGCTTAGGGACAGGGGAGTACAACTATGGCTACACCTTC.